Each of the 8 T cell receptor beta chains below was sequenced from the same sample in a study of blood T cell repertoires in COVID-19. Clones were sequenced by immunoSEQ multiplex PCR, and TCRdb holds only the in-frame ones, with some missing. Among over 250,000 clones listed, under 90% were seen once. The material sequenced was PBMCs or T cells enriched from blood (not recorded which). Receptor source: a woman in her fifties or sixties who had recovered from COVID-19.

In DNA form, the CDR3 reads TGTGCCAGCAGCCGCCGACTAGCGGTGGAGACCCAGTACTTC. Translated: CASSRRLAVETQYF. The chain couples TRBV4-2 to TRBJ2-5; 9 nucleotides line up with TRBD2. Germline V CDR1 and CDR2: LGHNA, YNFKEQ. Losses at the gene ends were 4 bases for V and 5 bases for J; bases not matched to a gene: 5. The CDR3 sequence is 14 residues long.

The chain uses TRBV24-1 and TRBJ1-2; maybe TRBD1 (6 bases). V gave up 1 base and J gave up 6 bases, with 11 bases separating them. CDR3 size: 14 residues. Germline V gives CDR1 KGHDR, CDR2 SFDVKD. As DNA, the CDR3 is TGTGCCACCAGTGATTTCCAGGGGACGGATGGCTACACCTTC. This translates into CATSDFQGTDGYTF.

This clone was detected a few times. The chain joins TRBV5-1 to TRBJ2-1; 7 bases are shared with TRBD2. This CDR3 is built from 16 residues. CDR1 is SGHRS and CDR2 is YFSETQ in the germline V gene. The ends lost 4 bases at V and 1 base at J; junction bases unmatched: 8. CDR3: CASSQRSGTSYNEQFF. CDR3 coding DNA: TGCGCCAGCAGCCAAAGAAGCGGGACGTCCTACAATGAGCAGTTCTTC.

This chain connects TRBV6-5 to TRBJ1-1; 7 bases are shared with TRBD1. The germline CDR1 and CDR2 sequences are MNHEY and SVGAGI. CDR3 size: 15 residues. V was clipped by 10 bases and J by 2 bases; unmatched bases: 13. CDR3 sequence (DNA): TGTGCCACCGAACTAGGGACAGATTCCAACACTGAAGCTTTCTTT. As protein: CATELGTDSNTEAFF.

This chain connects TRBV4-2 to TRBJ2-7; maybe TRBD1 (6 bases). CDR3 length: 14 amino acids. The ends were cut back, 5 bases at V and 0 bases at J, with 11 bases in the middle. CDR1 and CDR2 from the germline V gene are LGHNA and YNFKEQ. The DNA of the CDR3 is TGTGCCAGCAGCGGGGGCCTCTACTCCTACGAGCAGTACTTC. It translates to CASSGGLYSYEQYF.

The chain links TRBV5-6 to TRBJ2-3; D is ambiguous. Germline lookup yields CDR1 SGHDT and CDR2 YYEEEE. The CDR3 sequence is 12 residues long. The V end lost 2 bases, the J end lost 7 bases, and 8 bases lay between the germline ends. The CDR3 DNA sequence: TGTGCCAGCAGCTTATATTCCTATACGCAGTATTTT. It translates to CASSLYSYTQYF.

This rearrangement joins TRBV30 to TRBJ2-7; 8 bases agree with TRBD1. The CDR3 loop spans 13 amino acids. The V segment lost 3 bases and the J segment 12 bases; nucleotides outside the gene matches: 13. CDR1 is GTSNPN, CDR2 SVGIG, per germline (reference sequence). The CDR3 DNA reads TGTGCCTGGAGCGGCCCCGGACAGGGAATTTGGTACTTC. This encodes CAWSGPGQGIWYF.

The chain has TRBV5-5 and TRBJ1-6; the match to TRBD1 covers 9 bases. In germline, CDR1 is SGHKS, CDR2 YYEKEE (reference sequence). CDR3 size: 17 residues. J lost 2 bases, V lost 5 bases, and 8 bases had no gene match. This CDR3 reads CASRPGQGSTYNSPLHF. CDR3 sequence (DNA): TGTGCCAGCAGACCCGGACAGGGGAGTACCTATAATTCACCCCTCCACTTT.